The 21 T cell receptor beta chains below come from one sample, sequenced in a study of identical twins. TCRdb reprocessed the 5' RACE reads via MiXCR and lists one record per CDR3 protein. Of under 300,000 distinct CDR3 sequences in the sample, roughly 13% were seen once. This sample also appeared in a second study, on yellow fever vaccine responses in identical twins.

Sequenced input: memory (CD45RO+) T cells sorted from blood. These receptors were taken from a woman between 18 and 29 years old in good health.

This clonotype has just a few counts. V is TRBV12-3 or TRBV12-4 and J is TRBJ2-5; TRBD2 agrees at 10 bases. The CDR3 runs to 15 residues. J gave up 3 bases and V 1 base, and 2 bases lay outside the gene matches. CDR3 bases: TGTGCCAGCAGTTTAGACAGCGGGAGGGAAGAGACCCAGTACTTC. It codes for CASSLDSGREETQYF.

The table lists this clonotype with a few counts. This chain connects TRBV20-1 to TRBJ2-1; D not certain. CDR3 length equals 12 residues. CDR1 and CDR2 from the germline V gene are DFQATT and SNEGSKA (reference sequence). V was trimmed by 3 bases and J by 4 bases, leaving 7 bases between them. The DNA for the CDR3 is TGCAGTGCTAGGGGCGCGTACAATGAGCAGTTCTTC. This codes for CSARGAYNEQFF.

This sequence joins TRBV7-2 and TRBJ2-1; TRBD1 is a possible D gene (5 bases). The V gene lost 5 bases and the J gene lost 11 bases, with 10 bases spanning the gap. This CDR3 is 11 amino acids long. The germline CDR1 and CDR2 sequences are SGHTA and FQGNSA. CDR3 nucleotides: TGTGCCAGCAGCGTCGGACAAAAGCAGTTCTTC. Residues: CASSVGQKQFF.

The CDR3 reads CASSFRQGEVYEQYF. CDR3 in DNA: TGTGCCAGCAGCTTCCGTCAGGGGGAAGTCTACGAGCAGTACTTC. The rearrangement joins TRBV7-2 to TRBJ2-7; 7 bases align to TRBD1. Germline trimming cut 3 bases from V and 3 bases from J; bases unmatched to any gene: 8. CDR1 is SGHTA and CDR2 is FQGNSA in the germline V gene. This CDR3 region has 15 residues.

The rearrangement uses TRBV27 and TRBJ2-1; 15 bases line up with TRBD2. Germline trimming cut 7 bases from V and 7 bases from J; bases unmatched to any gene: 8. The CDR3 has 16 amino acids. CDR1 and CDR2 from the germline V gene are MNHEY and SMNVEV (reference sequence). The CDR3 region is CASTKRGLAGGNEQFF. The CDR3 coding sequence is TGTGCCAGCACTAAACGAGGACTAGCGGGGGGGAATGAGCAGTTCTTC.

J is TRBJ2-1 and V is TRBV7-9; no firm D call. Per the germline V gene, CDR1 is SEHNR and CDR2 is FQNEAQ (reference sequence). Trimming shortened V by 1 base and J by 6 bases, and 10 bases separated the two germline ends. The CDR3 length is 14 residues. CDR3 coding DNA: TGTGCCAGCAGCTTAGAGGCTAGTACCAATGAGCAGTTCTTC. Its protein is CASSLEASTNEQFF.

The chain's CDR3 is CASSRDRKETQYF. CDR3 bases: TGTGCCAGCAGCCGGGACAGGAAGGAGACCCAGTACTTC. The genes are TRBV9 and TRBJ2-5; 8 bases are shared with TRBD1. Losses at the gene ends were 4 bases for V and 5 bases for J; bases not matched to a gene: 4. This CDR3 region has 13 residues. CDR1 SGDLS and CDR2 YYNGEE come from the germline V gene. The whole variable domain, remainder taken from reference TRBV9 and TRBJ2-5, is DSGVTQTPKHLITATGQRVTLRCSPRSGDLSVYWYQQSLDQGLQFLIQYYNGEERAKGNILERFSAQQFPDLHSELNLSSLELGDSALYFCASSRDRKETQYFGPGTRLLVL.

This clonotype showed up just a few times. The rearrangement links TRBV9 to TRBJ2-3; 9 bases line up with TRBD2. This CDR3 region has 15 residues. V lost 3 bases to trimming and J lost 11 bases; unmatched junction nucleotides: 13. The germline V gene encodes CDR1 SGDLS and CDR2 YYNGEE. The CDR3 DNA reads as TGTGCCAGCAGCGCAAGACTAGCGGACTCGGTTGAGCAGTATTTT. Translation: CASSARLADSVEQYF.

The chain combines TRBV20-1 with TRBJ2-7; 7 bases line up with TRBD1. J gave up 6 bases and V 3 bases, and 8 bases lay outside the gene matches. In germline, CDR1 is DFQATT, CDR2 SNEGSKA (reference sequence). The CDR3 is 13 residues long. CDR3 sequence: CSASFNRGGEQYF. CDR3 DNA: TGCAGTGCTAGCTTTAACAGGGGTGGCGAGCAGTACTTC.

The rearrangement links TRBV6-5 to TRBJ2-7; D may be TRBD2 (5 bases). Trimming took 0 bases from V and 4 from J, leaving 16 bases between them. The germline CDR1 and CDR2 sequences are MNHEY and SVGAGI. The CDR3 covers 16 residues. CDR3 sequence: CASSYSKRKREYEQYF. The DNA of the CDR3 is TGTGCCAGCAGTTACTCGAAGAGAAAACGGGAATACGAGCAGTACTTC.

This clonotype turned up a few times. In DNA, the CDR3 is TGCAGTGCTGGCCGGACAGGGAGGGGGTACAATGAGCAGTTCTTC. Encoded protein: CSAGRTGRGYNEQFF. The chain recombines TRBV20-1 with TRBJ2-1; D possibly corresponds to TRBD1 (8 bases). CDR3 length equals 15 residues. Deletions cut 5 bases from V and 4 bases from J, with 18 bases between. Per germline, CDR1 DFQATT and CDR2 SNEGSKA (reference sequence).

This clonotype was seen ten or more times. The J gene is TRBJ1-2, the V gene TRBV15; the D gene is possibly TRBD1 (5 bases). The CDR3 consists of 15 residues. In germline, CDR1 is LNHNV, CDR2 YYDKDF (reference sequence). The V and J ends lost 5 bases and 7 bases respectively, with 20 bases between them. CDR3 loop: CATSAAGPAVTGYTF. CDR3 DNA sequence: TGTGCCACCAGCGCTGCAGGGCCGGCGGTTACTGGCTACACCTTC.

This clonotype has a count of ten or more. The chain carries TRBV20-1 and TRBJ2-5; 9 positions match TRBD1. The V gene's germline CDR1 is DFQATT and CDR2 SNEGSKA (reference sequence). With 1 base clipped from V and 1 base from J, the junction kept 7 bases outside the gene matches. This CDR3 region has 16 residues. The CDR3 DNA sequence: TGCAGTGCTAGAGGTTTTTTACAGGGGGCCCAAGAGACCCAGTACTTC. It is translated as CSARGFLQGAQETQYF.

This clonotype was found a few times. The CDR3, as DNA: TGTGCCAGCAGCGCGAGAGCCCGTGGGACCCAGTACTTC. Translation gives CASSARARGTQYF. This sequence joins TRBV7-2 and TRBJ2-5; D unclear. Germline assignment: CDR1 SGHTA and CDR2 FQGNSA. This CDR3 has 13 residues. Trimming stripped 5 bases from V and 7 bases from J, with 14 bases between.

This chain links TRBV5-1 with TRBJ2-7; a possible D gene is TRBD2 (6 bases). Germline-derived CDR1 and CDR2 are SGHRS and YFSETQ. The ends were cut back, 3 bases at V and 4 bases at J, with 8 bases in the middle. The CDR3 extends over 12 amino acids. The CDR3 sequence is CASSSREYEQYF. CDR3 nucleotides: TGCGCCAGCAGCTCCCGGGAGTACGAGCAGTACTTC. Full variable domain (outside the CDR3, taken from reference TRBV5-1 and TRBJ2-7): KAGVTQTPRYLIKTRGQQVTLSCSPISGHRSVSWYQQTPGQGLQFLFEYFSETQRNKGNFPGRFSGRQFSNSRSEMNVSTLELGDSALYLCASSSREYEQYFGPGTRLTVT.

In its sample, this clonotype was seen a few times. The V gene is TRBV27, the J gene TRBJ2-5; 11 bases map to TRBD1. Germline V gene sequence: CDR1 MNHEY, CDR2 SMNVEV (reference sequence). V shed 5 bases and J 4 bases; nucleotides not matched to a gene: 12. This CDR3 contains 17 residues. The chain's CDR3 is CASSLRTGGASGETQYF. In DNA form, the CDR3 reads TGTGCCAGCAGTCTCCGGACAGGGGGCGCCAGCGGAGAGACCCAGTACTTC.

In this sample, this clonotype turned up a few times. The genes are TRBV5-3 and TRBJ1-1; D perhaps matches TRBD1 (5 bases). TRBV5-3 is assigned to the ORF class and has an uncertain function. V was pared by 5 bases and J by 4 bases, with 15 bases between. The CDR3 is 14 amino acids. The DNA for the CDR3 is TGTGCCAGAAGGGGGGACGGTCGTCGCACTGAAGCTTTCTTT. Amino acid sequence: CARRGDGRRTEAFF.

In this sample, this clonotype turned up a few times. CDR3 protein: CSARDTQLALEQYF. CDR3 nucleotides: TGCAGTGCTAGAGACACCCAGCTAGCCCTCGAGCAGTACTTC. V is TRBV20-1 and J is TRBJ2-7; D is possibly TRBD2 (5 bases). There are 14 residues in the CDR3. The germline gives CDR1 DFQATT, CDR2 SNEGSKA (reference sequence). Trimming took off 0 bases at V and 6 bases at J, with 15 bases between the two ends.

The chain uses TRBV6-2 or TRBV6-3 and TRBJ2-3; D call uncertain. This CDR3 has 12 residues. V gave up 2 bases and J gave up 4 bases, with 4 bases separating them. Germline V gives CDR1 MNHEY, CDR2 SVGEGT. CDR3 coding DNA: TGTGCCAGCAGTTACAGGGCAGATACGCAGTATTTT. Translated, it gives CASSYRADTQYF.

V is TRBV4-3 and J is TRBJ2-5; D uncertain. Trimming took 0 bases from V and 5 from J, leaving 10 bases between them. CDR1 is LGHNA, CDR2 YSLEER, per germline. CDR3 length: 14 amino acids. The CDR3 sequence is CASSQEFPLETQYF. In DNA, the CDR3 is TGCGCCAGCAGCCAAGAATTCCCGTTGGAGACCCAGTACTTC.

This rearrangement joins TRBV7-9 to TRBJ2-4; D not certain. V lost 0 bases and J lost 0, with 12 bases in between. This CDR3 comprises 17 residues. The germline CDR1 and CDR2 sequences are SEHNR and FQNEAQ (reference sequence). Here the CDR3 DNA reads TGTGCCAGCAGCTTAGCTATCGACCCTTTAGCCAAAAACATTCAGTACTTC. This codes for CASSLAIDPLAKNIQYF.